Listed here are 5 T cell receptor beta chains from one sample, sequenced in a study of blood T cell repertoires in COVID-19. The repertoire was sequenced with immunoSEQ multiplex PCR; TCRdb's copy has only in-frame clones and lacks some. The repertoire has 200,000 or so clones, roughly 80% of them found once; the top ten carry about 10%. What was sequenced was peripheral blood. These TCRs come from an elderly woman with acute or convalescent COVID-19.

The CDR3 spells CASSGESGNTIYF. The CDR3 DNA sequence: TGTGCCAGCAGTGGCGAGTCTGGAAACACCATATATTTT. The gene calls are TRBV2 and TRBJ1-3; D uncertain. The V gene lost 4 bases and the J gene lost 1 base, with 5 bases spanning the gap. CDR3 size: 13 residues. Germline CDR1 is SNHLY and CDR2 is FYNNEI.

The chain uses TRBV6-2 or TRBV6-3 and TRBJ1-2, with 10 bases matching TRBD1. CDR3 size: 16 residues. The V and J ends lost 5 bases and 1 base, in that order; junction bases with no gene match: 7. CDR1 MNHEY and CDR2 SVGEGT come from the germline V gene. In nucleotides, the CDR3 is TGTGCCAGCAGTAGCCGACAGGGGGCTGATAACTATGGCTACACCTTC. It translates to CASSSRQGADNYGYTF.

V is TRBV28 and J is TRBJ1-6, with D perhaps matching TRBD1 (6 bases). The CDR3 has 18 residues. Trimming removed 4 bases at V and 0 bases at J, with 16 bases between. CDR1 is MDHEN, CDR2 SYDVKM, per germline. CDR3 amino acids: CASSSGTGKASYNSPLHF. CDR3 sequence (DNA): TGTGCCAGCAGTTCGGGAACAGGGAAAGCCTCCTATAATTCACCCCTCCACTTT.

This chain's CDR3 is CASSLSGQGIGNEQYF. CDR3 bases: TGTGCCAGCAGTTTGTCCGGACAGGGGATAGGGAACGAGCAGTACTTC. V is TRBV27 and J is TRBJ2-7; 9 nucleotides align to TRBD1. The V gene's germline CDR1 is MNHEY and CDR2 SMNVEV (reference sequence). V was pared by 3 bases and J by 5 bases, with 11 bases of the junction left unmatched. CDR3 size: 16 residues.

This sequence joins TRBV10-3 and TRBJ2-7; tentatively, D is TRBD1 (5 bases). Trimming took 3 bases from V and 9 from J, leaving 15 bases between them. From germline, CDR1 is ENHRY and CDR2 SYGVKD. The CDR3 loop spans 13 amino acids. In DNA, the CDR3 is TGTGCCATCAGTGATGACCAGGCCCAGGGGCAGTACTTC. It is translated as CAISDDQAQGQYF.